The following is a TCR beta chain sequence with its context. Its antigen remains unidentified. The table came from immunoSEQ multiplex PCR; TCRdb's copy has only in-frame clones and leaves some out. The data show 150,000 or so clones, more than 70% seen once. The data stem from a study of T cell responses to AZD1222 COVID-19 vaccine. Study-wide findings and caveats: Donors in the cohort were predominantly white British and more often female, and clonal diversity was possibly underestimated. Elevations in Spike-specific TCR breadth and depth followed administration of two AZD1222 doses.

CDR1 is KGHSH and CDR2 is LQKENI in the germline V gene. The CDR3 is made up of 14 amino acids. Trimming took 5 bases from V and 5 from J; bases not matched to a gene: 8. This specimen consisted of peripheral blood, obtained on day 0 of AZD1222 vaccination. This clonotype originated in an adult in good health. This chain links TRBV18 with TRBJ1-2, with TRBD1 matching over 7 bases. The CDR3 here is CASSFGQEEYGYTF. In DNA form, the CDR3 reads TGTGCCAGCTCATTCGGACAGGAGGAATATGGCTACACCTTC.